Described below is a single T cell receptor (beta chain) sequence and its context. This entry comes from a study of shared clonotypes between healthy human individuals. Looking at the study overall: Plates per donor: three CD4 naive, three CD4 memory, two CD8 naive, one CD8 memory.

The data were produced by immunoSEQ multiplex PCR, yet TCRdb's version contains in-frame clones alone and is incomplete. The sample holds about 2.3 million clones, 85% to 95% seen once. The CDR3 length is 14 residues. Germline-derived CDR1 and CDR2 are LGHNT and FRNRAP. V was shortened by 2 bases and J by 4 bases, with 8 bases between the two germline ends. Sequencing was done on a sample of naive CD4+ T cells from PBMCs. As for subset: CD45RA+ positively selected. The chain carries TRBV12-5 and TRBJ2-2; D is undetermined. The source is a man younger than 30 in good health. Some clones in this sample may be carry-over from other donors' samples. The CDR3 protein is CASGLWQSTGELFF. The CDR3 DNA is TGTGCTAGTGGTTTGTGGCAGTCCACCGGGGAGCTGTTTTTT.